This TCR beta chain was obtained from a study of shared clonotypes between healthy human individuals. For unsorted PBMC, 250 to 300 ng DNA per replicate equaled around 27,000 T cell genomes. Sequencing used immunoSEQ multiplex PCR; TCRdb keeps in-frame clones, though not all of them. Here the sample spans about 520,000 clones, about 72% being singletons. Donors included only healthy HIV-negative adults lacking recent acute infections or vaccinations. Germline trimming cut 3 bases from V and 4 bases from J; bases unmatched to any gene: 2. In germline, CDR1 is SGHAT, CDR2 FQNNGV. The length of the CDR3 is 14 residues.

Sequencing was performed on PBMCs. V and J are TRBV11-2 and TRBJ2-3; 9 nucleotides match TRBD2. The clonotype was recovered from a woman aged 40 to 50 in good health. Some clones in this sample may be carry-over from other donors' samples. The CDR3 nucleotides read TGTGCCAGCAGCTTGGGACTAGCCCCAGATACGCAGTATTTT. The encoded protein is CASSLGLAPDTQYF.